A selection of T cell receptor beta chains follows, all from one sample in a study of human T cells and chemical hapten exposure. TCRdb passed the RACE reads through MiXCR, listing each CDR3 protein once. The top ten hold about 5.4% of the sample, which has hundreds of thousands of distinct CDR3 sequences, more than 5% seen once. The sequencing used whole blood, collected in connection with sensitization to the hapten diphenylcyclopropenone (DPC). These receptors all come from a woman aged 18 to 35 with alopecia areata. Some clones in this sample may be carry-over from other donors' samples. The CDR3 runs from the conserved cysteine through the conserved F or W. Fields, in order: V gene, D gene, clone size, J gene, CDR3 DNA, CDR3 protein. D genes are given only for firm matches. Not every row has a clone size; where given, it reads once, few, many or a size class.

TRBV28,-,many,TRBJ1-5,TGTGCCAGCAGTTTATCTTCGTCGTGGGTCAGAGATCAGCCCCAGCATTTT,CASSLSSSWVRDQPQHF
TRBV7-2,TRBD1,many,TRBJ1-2,TGTGCCAGCAGTTTAAAGTTCCGGGACAGGGGAGACTATGGCTACACCTTC,CASSLKFRDRGDYGYTF
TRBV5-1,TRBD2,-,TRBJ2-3,TGCGCCAGCAGCTCCGAGCGGGGGGGCTCGGCCCCAATAGGCACAGATACGCAGTATTTT,CASSSERGGSAPIGTDTQYF
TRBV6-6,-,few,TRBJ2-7,TGTGCCAGCAGTTACTCGCTTGGGGGAAACGAGCAGTACTTC,CASSYSLGGNEQYF
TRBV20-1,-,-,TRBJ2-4,TGCAGTGCTAACCCTCGACAGGCCGGAACCAAAAACATTCAGTACTTC,CSANPRQAGTKNIQYF
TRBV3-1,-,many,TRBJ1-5,TGTGCCAGCAGCCAACGGGTTCTTGAGCAGCCCCAGCAATTT,CASSQRVLEQPQQF
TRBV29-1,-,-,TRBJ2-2,TGCAGCGTTGACATTTCCCGCACCGGGGAGCTGTTTTTT,CSVDISRTGELFF
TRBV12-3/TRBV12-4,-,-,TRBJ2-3,TGTGCCAGCAGTTTAGCGTGGGGGGATACGCAGTATTTT,CASSLAWGDTQYF
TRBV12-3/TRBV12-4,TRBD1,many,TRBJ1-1,TGTGCCAGCTGGGATTCAGGGACAGGGAACACTGAAGCTTTCTTT,CASWDSGTGNTEAFF
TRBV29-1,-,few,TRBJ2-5,TGCAGCGTTGAAGATCGGGACGCCAGGGTCCAAGAGACCCAGTACTTC,CSVEDRDARVQETQYF
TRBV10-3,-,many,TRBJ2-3,TGTGCCATCAGTGGGGTTTCGACGGGGGGCTCAGATACGCAGTATTTT,CAISGVSTGGSDTQYF
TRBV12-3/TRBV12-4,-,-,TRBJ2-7,TGTGCCAGCAGTTTGTACGTGGTGGAGCAGTACTTC,CASSLYVVEQYF
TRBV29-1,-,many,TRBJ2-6,TGCAGCGTTCAGTCAGGCCTCTCTGGGGCCAACGTCCTGACTTTC,CSVQSGLSGANVLTF
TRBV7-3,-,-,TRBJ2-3,TGTGCCAGCAGCTTCACAGCCACAGATACGCAGTATTTT,CASSFTATDTQYF